This T cell receptor beta chain was captured in a study of sequential checkpoint blockade in melanoma. Study-level information: Randomization was 1:1 between first-line nivolumab→ipilimumab and ipilimumab→nivolumab. Both treatment sequences were followed by maintenance nivolumab.

Trimming cost V 5 bases and J 1 base; bases outside gene matches: 6. The CDR3 contains 15 residues. Germline CDR1 SGHTA, CDR2 FQGTGA. Sequencing was performed with immunoSEQ multiplex PCR; in TCRdb, only in-frame clones are kept and a portion is missing. The sample includes under 25,000 clones, approximately 70% of them seen just once. Treatment here: randomized to nivolumab then ipilimumab (arm A) or the reverse (arm B). No patient had prior DNA-damaging chemotherapy. Live CD3+CD8+ CD19− CD56− cells were sorted from PBMCs. V is TRBV7-3 and J is TRBJ2-7; 9 bases agree with TRBD1. The clonotype originates from a human donor with melanoma. Source: CD8+ T cells sorted from blood (inferred from file names), taken from a patient given nivolumab and ipilimumab in sequence. The CDR3 spells CASSGTGTGSYEQYF. Here the CDR3 DNA reads TGTGCCAGCAGCGGTACCGGGACAGGGTCCTACGAGCAGTACTTC.